This is a list of T cell receptor beta chains from one sample in a study of blood T cell repertoires in COVID-19. This table comes from immunoSEQ multiplex PCR, and its TCRdb copy is limited to in-frame clones, with some not included. The data show 160,000 or so clones, about 84% seen once. Sequences were obtained from PBMCs or T cells enriched from blood (not recorded which). Source of these receptors: a man aged 40-49 years who had recovered from COVID-19. CDR3s include the opening cysteine and the closing phenylalanine or tryptophan. D genes are given only for firm matches. Expanded clones get a size class; other rows say once, few or many, or leave the size out.

D	length	V	J	size	DNA	CDR3
TRBD1	14	TRBV29-1	TRBJ1-2	few	TGCAGCGTTGAAGAGTCCGGGACAGGGGACGGCTACACCTTC	CSVEESGTGDGYTF
NA	12	TRBV11-2	TRBJ1-5	NA	TGTGCCAGCACCAGTGGCAATCAGCCCCAGCATTTT	CASTSGNQPQHF
TRBD1	15	TRBV19	TRBJ1-5	NA	TGTGCCAGTAGTGCGGGACAGGGCCACAATCAGCCCCAGCATTTT	CASSAGQGHNQPQHF
TRBD2	16	TRBV7-6	TRBJ2-1	NA	TGTGCCAGCAGTCTAGCGATAGCGGGGTCCTACAATGAGCAGTTCTTC	CASSLAIAGSYNEQFF
NA	13	TRBV29-1	TRBJ2-2	NA	TGCAGCGTACGCAGGAACGCCGCCGGGGAGCTGTTTTTT	CSVRRNAAGELFF
TRBD1	15	TRBV6-1	TRBJ1-1	NA	TGTGCCAGCAGTGATACGACAGGGGGGCACACTGAAGCTTTCTTT	CASSDTTGGHTEAFF
TRBD2	13	TRBV30	TRBJ2-5	NA	TGTGCCTGGGAACTAAGCGGGGGGCTCGGCATGGACTTC	CAWELSGGLGMDF
NA	16	TRBV7-3	TRBJ2-3	NA	TGTGCCAGCAGCCCAAAATTTGATACTAGCACAGATACGCAGTATTTT	CASSPKFDTSTDTQYF
TRBD2	12	TRBV19	TRBJ2-2	few	TGTGCCAGTAGTCTTAGCGGGGGTGAACTGTTTTTT	CASSLSGGELFF
TRBD1	16	TRBV5-8	TRBJ1-2	few	TGTGCCAGCGGACAGGGTATTAAGGCTCCCCCCTATGGCTACACCTTC	CASGQGIKAPPYGYTF
NA	12	TRBV5-4	TRBJ1-1	NA	TGTGCCAGCAGCTCTACAGAGTTTGAAGCTTTCTTT	CASSSTEFEAFF
TRBD1	15	TRBV10-3	TRBJ1-4	few	TGTGCCATCAGCCCCAAACAGGGGGCTAATGAAAAACTGTTTTTT	CAISPKQGANEKLFF
TRBD2	16	TRBV4-1	TRBJ2-5	NA	TGCGCCAGCAGCCGGTACACGCGGGGGAAACAAGAGACCCAGTACTTC	CASSRYTRGKQETQYF
NA	17	TRBV4-1	TRBJ1-6	NA	TGCGCCAGCAGCCAAGATCCCCCCCGGGTCGGTAATTCACCCCTCCACTTT	CASSQDPPRVGNSPLHF
NA	15	TRBV24-1	TRBJ2-5	once	TGTGCCACCAGTGATCCCTCAGGGGGGCAAGAGGCCCAGTACTTC	CATSDPSGGQEAQYF
NA	14	TRBV6-5	TRBJ1-5	NA	TGTGCCAGCAGTACCGGTTATAGCAATCAGCCCCAGCATTTT	CASSTGYSNQPQHF
NA	14	TRBV24-1	TRBJ2-3	NA	TGTGCCACCAGTGATTACAGGGACACAGATACGCAGTATTTT	CATSDYRDTDTQYF
TRBD1	17	TRBV6-1	TRBJ1-6	NA	TGTGCCAGCAGTGATGGGGACAGAAGCTCCTATAATTCACCCCTCCACTTT	CASSDGDRSSYNSPLHF
NA	14	TRBV20-1	TRBJ2-3	NA	TGCAGTGCTAGTGGTGTAGCCCCCGCAGATACGCAGTATTTT	CSASGVAPADTQYF
TRBD1	16	TRBV3-1/TRBV3-2	TRBJ1-2	NA	TGTGCCAGCAGTCAATGGGAACAGGGGACCAGCTATGGCTACACCTTC	CASSQWEQGTSYGYTF